This T cell receptor beta chain was identified in a study of OX40 agonist ivuxolimab in advanced cancers. CDR3 length equals 15 residues. V lost 2 bases and J lost 4, with 11 bases in between. Germline V gene sequence: CDR1 KGHSH, CDR2 LQKENI. TCRdb's copy holds only in-frame clones and misses some; the assay was immunoSEQ multiplex PCR. Altogether approximately 44,000 clones are present, about 90% being singletons, with the ten largest covering 0.38%. This chain connects TRBV18 to TRBJ1-4; no clear D. The TCR was taken from an adult with an advanced solid tumor such as melanoma, head and neck, liver or kidney cancer. The source was CD4+ or CD8+ T cells sorted from blood, collected in a trial of the OX40 agonist ivuxolimab. CDR3 sequence reads: CASSPSWRSNEKLFF. CDR3 nucleotide sequence: TGTGCCAGCTCACCATCCTGGAGAAGTAATGAAAAACTGTTTTTT. Drawing the rest from reference TRBV18 and TRBJ1-4, the complete variable domain is NAGVMQNPRHLVRRRGQEARLRCSPMKGHSHVYWYRQLPEEGLKFMVYLQKENIIDESGMPKERFSAEFPKEGPSILRIQQVVRGDSAAYFCASSPSWRSNEKLFFGSGTQLSVL.